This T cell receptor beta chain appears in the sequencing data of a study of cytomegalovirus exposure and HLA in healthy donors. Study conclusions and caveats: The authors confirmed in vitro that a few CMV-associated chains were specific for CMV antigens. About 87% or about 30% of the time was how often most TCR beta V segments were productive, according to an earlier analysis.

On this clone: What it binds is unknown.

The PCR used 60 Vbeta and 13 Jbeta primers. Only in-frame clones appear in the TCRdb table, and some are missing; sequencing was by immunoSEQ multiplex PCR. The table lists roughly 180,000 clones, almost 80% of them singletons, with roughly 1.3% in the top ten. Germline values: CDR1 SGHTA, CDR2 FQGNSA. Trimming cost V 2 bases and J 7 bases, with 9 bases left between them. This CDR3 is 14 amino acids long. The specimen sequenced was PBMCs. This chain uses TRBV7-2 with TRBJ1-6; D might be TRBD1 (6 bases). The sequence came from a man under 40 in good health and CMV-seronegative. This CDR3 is CASSLSRGNSPLHF. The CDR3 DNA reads TGTGCCAGCAGCTTAAGCAGGGGCAATTCACCCCTCCACTTT.